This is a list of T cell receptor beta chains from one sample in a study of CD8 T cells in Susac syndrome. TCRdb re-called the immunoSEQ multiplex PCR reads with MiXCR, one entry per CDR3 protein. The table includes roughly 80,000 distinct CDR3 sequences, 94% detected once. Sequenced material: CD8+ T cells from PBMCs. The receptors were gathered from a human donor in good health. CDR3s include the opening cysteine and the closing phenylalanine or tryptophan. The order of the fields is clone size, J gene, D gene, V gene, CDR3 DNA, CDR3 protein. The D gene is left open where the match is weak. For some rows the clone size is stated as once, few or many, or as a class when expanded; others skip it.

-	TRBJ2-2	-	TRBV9	TGTGCCAGCAGCCGCCAGGGGCCCGGGGAGCTGTTTTTT	CASSRQGPGELFF
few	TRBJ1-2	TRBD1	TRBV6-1	TGTGCCAGCAGTTCACAGGGGGCCGATGGCTACACCTTC	CASSSQGADGYTF
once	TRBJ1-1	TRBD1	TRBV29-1	TGCAGCGTTGAAGCCCCCGGGACAGAGCTGAACACTGAAGCTTTCTTT	CSVEAPGTELNTEAFF
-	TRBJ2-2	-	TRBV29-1	TGCAGCGTTCCTATGACGCCCTGGGGCACCGGGGAGCTGTTTTTT	CSVPMTPWGTGELFF
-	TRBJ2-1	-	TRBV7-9	TGTGCCAGCAGCTTTATCTCGGCAATCACGGATGAGCAGTTCTTC	CASSFISAITDEQFF
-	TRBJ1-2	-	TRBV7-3	TGTGCCAGCAGCCGGACGGGGGACTATGGCTACACCTTC	CASSRTGDYGYTF
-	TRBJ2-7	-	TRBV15	TGTGCCATCAGCGGGCACCGGGCCTACGAGCAGTACTTC	CAISGHRAYEQYF
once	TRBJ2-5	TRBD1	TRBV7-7	TGTGCTAGCAGCCCCGGGACAGGGGGCTACGGAGAGACCCAGTACTTC	CASSPGTGGYGETQYF
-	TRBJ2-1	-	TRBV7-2	TGTGCCAGCAGCTTAGCGCGCTCGGGTACCGACAATGAGCAGTTCTTC	CASSLARSGTDNEQFF
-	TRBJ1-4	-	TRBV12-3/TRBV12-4	TGTGCCAGCAGTTTATCTCCCACTCGTACCTCAGCGGGTGATGAAAAACTGTTTTTT	CASSLSPTRTSAGDEKLFF
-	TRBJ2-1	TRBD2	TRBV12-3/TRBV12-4	TGTGCCAGCAGTTTGACTAGCGGGCGCTACAATGAGCAGTTCTTC	CASSLTSGRYNEQFF
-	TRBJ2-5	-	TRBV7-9	TGTGCCAGCAGCTTCAAAACAGGGGAGGGACAAGAGACCCAGTACTTC	CASSFKTGEGQETQYF
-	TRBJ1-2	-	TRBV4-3	TGCGCCAGCAGCCAAGTACAGGGCTCCTATGGCTACACCTTC	CASSQVQGSYGYTF
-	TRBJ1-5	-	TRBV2	TGTGCCAGCAGGGACAAGGGGAGCAATCAGCCCCAGCATTTT	CASRDKGSNQPQHF
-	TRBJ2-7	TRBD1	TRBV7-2	TGTGCCAGCAGTCCTACTCCCGGGACAGGCTCCTACGAGCAGTACTTC	CASSPTPGTGSYEQYF
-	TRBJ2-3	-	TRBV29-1	TGCAGCGTTGACCCCGACCCACTCCCGCCCACAGATACGCAGTATTTT	CSVDPDPLPPTDTQYF
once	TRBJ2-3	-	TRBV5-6	TGTGCCAGCAGCTTCTCGGGACTCAATCGCTGGGATACGCAGTATTTT	CASSFSGLNRWDTQYF
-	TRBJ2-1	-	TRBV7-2	TGTGCCAGCAGCTCAAAGAGCGGGCTACATTACAATGAGCAGTTCTTC	CASSSKSGLHYNEQFF
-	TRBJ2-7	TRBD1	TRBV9	TGTGCCAGCAGCGTAGAGGACAGGGGGTACGAGCAGTACTTC	CASSVEDRGYEQYF
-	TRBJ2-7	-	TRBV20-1	TGCAGTGCTAGAATCGCGGGCTGGGAGCAGTACTTC	CSARIAGWEQYF
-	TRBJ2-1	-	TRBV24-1	TGTGCCACCAGCGACTTGGTGGGGAATGAGCAGTTCTTC	CATSDLVGNEQFF
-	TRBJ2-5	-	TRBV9	TGTGCCAGCACCCCGGAGGGGGGACCTCAAGAGACCCAGTACTTC	CASTPEGGPQETQYF
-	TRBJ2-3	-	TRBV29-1	TGCAGCGTTGGAGGCCGCACAGATACGCAGTATTTT	CSVGGRTDTQYF
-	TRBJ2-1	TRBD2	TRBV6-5	TGTGCCAGCAGTTATCGAGAACCCGGACTAGCCGGGAGGAATGAGCAGTTCTTC	CASSYREPGLAGRNEQFF
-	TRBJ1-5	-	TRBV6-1	TGTGCCAGCTTTTCTGGTGACCTTATTCAGCCCCAGCATTTT	CASFSGDLIQPQHF
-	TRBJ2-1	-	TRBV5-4	TGTGCCAGCAGCTTGAGACCGGTAAATGAGCAGTTCTTC	CASSLRPVNEQFF
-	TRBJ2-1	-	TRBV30	TGTGCCTGGAGTGATTCCCCAGGGTTTTCCTACAATGAGCAGTTCTTC	CAWSDSPGFSYNEQFF
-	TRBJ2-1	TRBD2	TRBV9	TGTGCCAGCAGCGTACCACTAGCGGGAGGGCCTGGTGAGCAGTTCTTC	CASSVPLAGGPGEQFF
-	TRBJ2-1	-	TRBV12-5	TGTGCTAGTGGTCTCGATGCCGGGGGGCGGAATGAGCAGTTCTTC	CASGLDAGGRNEQFF
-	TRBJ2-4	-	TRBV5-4	TGTGCCAGCAGCTTGCAGGGGTTGGCCAAAAACATTCAGTACTTC	CASSLQGLAKNIQYF
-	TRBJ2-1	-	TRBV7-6	TGTGCCAGCAGCTTATACACAGGTTCCTACAATGAGCAGTTCTTC	CASSLYTGSYNEQFF
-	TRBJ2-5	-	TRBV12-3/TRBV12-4	TGTGCCAGCAGTTTATCCCAAGAGACCCAGTACTTC	CASSLSQETQYF
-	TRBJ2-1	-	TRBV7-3	TGTGCCAGCAGCTTATCCGTAGTCGGAGAGCAGTTCTTC	CASSLSVVGEQFF
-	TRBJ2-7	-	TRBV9	TGTGCCAGCAGCGTAGGGGGGCGCTCCTACGAGCAGTACTTC	CASSVGGRSYEQYF
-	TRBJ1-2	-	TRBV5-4	TGTGCCAGCAGCTTGGAGCGCCGTGGCTACACCTTC	CASSLERRGYTF
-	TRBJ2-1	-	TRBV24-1	TGTGCCACCAGTGATTCCCGCGTGGGCTGGGCGAGCAGGGATGAGCAGTTCTTC	CATSDSRVGWASRDEQFF
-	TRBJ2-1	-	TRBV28	TGTGCCAGCCGCTCTTGGGGCGCGGGAGAGCAGTTCTTC	CASRSWGAGEQFF
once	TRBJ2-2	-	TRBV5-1	TGCGCCAGCAGCTTGGGAGAGGAGCTGTTTTTT	CASSLGEELFF
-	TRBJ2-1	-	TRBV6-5	TGTGCCAGCAGTTACTCCCCCAATGAGCAGTTCTTC	CASSYSPNEQFF
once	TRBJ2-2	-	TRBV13	TGTGCCAGCAGCTCCTTAACCTCAGGAGGGCTGTTTTTT	CASSSLTSGGLFF
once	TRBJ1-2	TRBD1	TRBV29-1	TGCAGCGTAGGGGGACAGCACTATGGCTACACCTTC	CSVGGQHYGYTF
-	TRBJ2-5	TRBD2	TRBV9	TGTGCCAGCAGCGCCGGGACTAGCGGGTCGGAGACCCAGTACTTC	CASSAGTSGSETQYF
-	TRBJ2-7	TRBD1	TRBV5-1	TGCGCCAGCAGCTCACTGACAGGGGTGAACTACGAGCAGTACTTC	CASSSLTGVNYEQYF
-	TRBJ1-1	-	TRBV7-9	TGTGCCAGCAGCTTAAAGTGGACCGGGACGAACACTGAAGCTTTCTTT	CASSLKWTGTNTEAFF
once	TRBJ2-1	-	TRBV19	TGTGCCAGTAGTATAGCAGATTCCTACAATGAGCAGTTCTTC	CASSIADSYNEQFF
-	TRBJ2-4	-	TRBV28	TGTGCCAGCAGCGCTACAGAAAACATTCAGTACTTC	CASSATENIQYF
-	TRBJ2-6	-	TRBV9	TGTGCCAGCAGCGTAGCCGTACAGGCCCCGGGGGCCAACGTCCTGACTTTC	CASSVAVQAPGANVLTF
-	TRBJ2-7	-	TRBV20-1	TGCAGTGCTAACTACTTGGACAGAAATCCCTACGAGCAGTACTTC	CSANYLDRNPYEQYF
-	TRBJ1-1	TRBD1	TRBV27	TGTGCCAGCAGTCTCAGTTCAACCGGGACAGGGTGGTGGCAGAGCACTGAAGCTTTCTTT	CASSLSSTGTGWWQSTEAFF
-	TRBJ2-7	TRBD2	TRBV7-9	TGTGCCAGCACCGAGAGGGAGGGTGAGCAGTACTTC	CASTEREGEQYF
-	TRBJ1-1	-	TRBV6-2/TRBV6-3	TGTGCCAGCACCCAAGGGAGGGGTCCTGAAGCTTTCTTT	CASTQGRGPEAFF
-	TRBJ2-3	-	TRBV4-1	TGCGCCAGCAGCCAACCAGGGAGGGGGGTAGGAGATACGCAGTATTTT	CASSQPGRGVGDTQYF